This T cell receptor (beta chain) was sequenced during a study of metastatic and nonmetastatic thyroid tumors. For the study at large: Comparative analysis of repertoires was undertaken across blood and tumor or nodule tissue obtained from malignant and benign thyroid patients. Study-wide results and limits: Reported TCR beta diversity, measured in blood and tumor, was significantly higher for malignant thyroid tumors than for benign nodules.

As handled by the study authors: The study took CDR3 differences across clinicopathological groups and made a distant-metastasis classifier for papillary thyroid cancer from them. TCRdb re-analyzed the PCR reads using MiXCR. In this record, the V and J calls reflect TCRdb's handling and not the investigators' own analysis. The sample shows 24,000 or so clones, 9.5% to 13% of them seen only once. Trimming left V 5 bases short and J 0 bases short, with 8 bases between. CDR3 length: 14 residues. CDR1 and CDR2 (germline): MNHNS, SASEGT. Each patient went into thyroid surgery without having received any treatment. This clone was counted only a few times. Its antigen is still unknown.

The receptor was derived from a female donor with papillary thyroid cancer or a benign thyroid nodule (not recorded which). Some clones in this sample may be carry-over from other donors' samples. This sequence joins TRBV6-1 and TRBJ1-5; D remains ambiguous. Sequenced: blood. CDR3 loop: CASSRDHSNQPQHF. Here the CDR3 DNA reads TGTGCCAGCAGTCGGGATCATAGCAATCAGCCCCAGCATTTT.